This T cell receptor (beta chain) was captured in a study of cytomegalovirus exposure and HLA in healthy donors. Amplification used 60 Vbeta primers and 13 Jbeta primers. Profiling relied on immunoSEQ multiplex PCR, and the TCRdb table lists in-frame clones only, not all of them. The sample contains 150,000 to 200,000 clones, roughly 74% of which appear only once. The receptor was isolated from a woman aged 25 to 39 in good health and CMV-seropositive. Material: PBMCs.

CDR3 amino acids: CASSYSGRLNTEAFF. As DNA, the CDR3 is TGTGCCAGCAGTTACTCGGGCAGATTGAACACTGAAGCTTTCTTT. This chain connects TRBV6-6 to TRBJ1-1; D not resolved. This CDR3 comprises 15 residues. Looked up from germline, CDR1 is MNHNY and CDR2 is SVGAGI (reference sequence). With 0 bases removed from V and 0 bases from J, the gap between germline ends came to 8 bases.